Described below is a single TCR beta chain sequence and its context. Trimming left V 5 bases short and J 1 base short, with 11 bases between. Germline lookup yields CDR1 LGHDT and CDR2 YNNKEL (reference sequence). The CDR3 extends over 14 amino acids. The entry originates in a study of blood T cell repertoires in COVID-19. About the study: In each case, the material was cDNA or gDNA derived from T cells, B-cell-depleted T cells, or PBMCs.

Source study methods: Reference gene primer amplification gave estimated nucleated cell counts. Only in-frame clones appear in the TCRdb table, and some are missing; sequencing was by immunoSEQ multiplex PCR. V, J and clone size derive from that table, while D and trimming were established from the DNA sequence. Of some 220,000 clones listed, 82% are singletons. The sample taken for sequencing was peripheral blood. V is TRBV3-1 (or the pseudogene TRBV3-2) and J is TRBJ1-1, with a weak D call TRBD1 (6 bases). The origin of this receptor is an older woman with COVID-19, enrolled during active disease. CDR3 DNA: TGTGCCAGCAGCACAAGGACAGCGAACACTGAAGCTTTCTTT. As protein: CASSTRTANTEAFF.